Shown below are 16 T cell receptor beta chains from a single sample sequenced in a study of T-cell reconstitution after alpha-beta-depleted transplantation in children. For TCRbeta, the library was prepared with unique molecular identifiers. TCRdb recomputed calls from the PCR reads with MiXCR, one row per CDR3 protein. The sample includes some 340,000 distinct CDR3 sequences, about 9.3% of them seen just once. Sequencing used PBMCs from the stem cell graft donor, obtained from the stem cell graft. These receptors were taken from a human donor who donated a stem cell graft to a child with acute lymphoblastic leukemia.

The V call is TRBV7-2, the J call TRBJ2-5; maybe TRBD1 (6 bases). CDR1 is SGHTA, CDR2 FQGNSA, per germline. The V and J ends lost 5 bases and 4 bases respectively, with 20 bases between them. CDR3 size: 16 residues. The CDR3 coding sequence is TGTGCCAGCAGCCCCTCTCTCATGGGGGCCGTAGAGACCCAGTACTTC. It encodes CASSPSLMGAVETQYF.

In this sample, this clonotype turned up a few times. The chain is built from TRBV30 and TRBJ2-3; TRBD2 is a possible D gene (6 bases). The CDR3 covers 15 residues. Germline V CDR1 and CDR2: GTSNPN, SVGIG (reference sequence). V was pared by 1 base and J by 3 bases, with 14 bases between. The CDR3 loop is CAWSAQRGRTDTQYF. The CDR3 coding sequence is TGTGCCTGGAGTGCCCAACGGGGGAGGACAGATACGCAGTATTTT. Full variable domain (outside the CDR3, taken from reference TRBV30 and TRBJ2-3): SQTIHQWPATLVQPVGSPLSLECTVEGTSNPNLYWYRQAAGRGLQLLFYSVGIGQISSEVPQNLSASRPQDRQFILSSKKLLLSDSGFYLCAWSAQRGRTDTQYFGPGTRLTVL.

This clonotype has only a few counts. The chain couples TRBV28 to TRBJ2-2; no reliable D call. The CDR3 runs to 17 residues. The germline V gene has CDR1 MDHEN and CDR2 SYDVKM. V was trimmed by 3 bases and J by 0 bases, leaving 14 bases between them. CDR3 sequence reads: CASSFSLWGSNTGELFF. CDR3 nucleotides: TGTGCCAGCAGTTTTAGTCTTTGGGGATCGAACACCGGGGAGCTGTTTTTT. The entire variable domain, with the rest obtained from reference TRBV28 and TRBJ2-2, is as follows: DVKVTQSSRYLVKRTGEKVFLECVQDMDHENMFWYRQDPGLGLRLIYFSYDVKMKEKGDIPEGYSVSREKKERFSLILESASTNQTSMYLCASSFSLWGSNTGELFFGEGSRLTVL.

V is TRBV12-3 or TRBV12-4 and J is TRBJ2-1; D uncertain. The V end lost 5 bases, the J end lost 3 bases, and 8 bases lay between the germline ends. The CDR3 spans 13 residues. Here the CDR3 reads CASSESLYNEQFF. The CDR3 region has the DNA TGTGCCAGCAGTGAGTCCCTCTACAATGAGCAGTTCTTC.

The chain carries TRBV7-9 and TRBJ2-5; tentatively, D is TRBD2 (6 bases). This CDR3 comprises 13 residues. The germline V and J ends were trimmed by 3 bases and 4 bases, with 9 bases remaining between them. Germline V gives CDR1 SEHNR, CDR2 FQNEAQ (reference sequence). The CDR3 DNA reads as TGTGCCAGCAGCTTCGGAGGGCTAGAGACCCAGTACTTC. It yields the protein CASSFGGLETQYF.

The CDR3 DNA follows: TGCAGTGCCAACCTGGATAGCGGAGGGAGCACAGATACGCAGTATTTT. It is translated as CSANLDSGGSTDTQYF. The chain combines TRBV20-1 with TRBJ2-3; D may be TRBD2 (6 bases). Per the germline V gene, CDR1 is DFQATT and CDR2 is SNEGSKA (reference sequence). Between the trimmed V and J ends, which lost 6 bases and 0 bases, there was a span of 19 bases. This CDR3 region has 16 residues.

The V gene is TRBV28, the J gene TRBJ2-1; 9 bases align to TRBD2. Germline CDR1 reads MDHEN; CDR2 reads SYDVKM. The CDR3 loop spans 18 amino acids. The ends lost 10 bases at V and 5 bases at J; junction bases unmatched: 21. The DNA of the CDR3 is TGTGCCACGGTACTGGGGGGCGAGAGCGGGAGGATTGACAATGAGCAGTTCTTC. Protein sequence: CATVLGGESGRIDNEQFF.

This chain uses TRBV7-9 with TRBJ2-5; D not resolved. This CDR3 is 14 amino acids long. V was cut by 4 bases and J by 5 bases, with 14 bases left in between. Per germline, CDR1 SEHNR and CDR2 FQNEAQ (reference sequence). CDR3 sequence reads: CASSSTVAEETQYF. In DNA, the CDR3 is TGTGCCAGCAGCTCGACCGTGGCTGAGGAGACCCAGTACTTC.

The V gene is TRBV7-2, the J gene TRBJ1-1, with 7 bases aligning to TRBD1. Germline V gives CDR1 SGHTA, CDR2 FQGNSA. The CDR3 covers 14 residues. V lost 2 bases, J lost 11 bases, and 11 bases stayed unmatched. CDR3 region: CASSLNMGQNSAFF. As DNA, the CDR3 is TGTGCCAGCAGCTTAAATATGGGACAGAATTCGGCTTTCTTT.

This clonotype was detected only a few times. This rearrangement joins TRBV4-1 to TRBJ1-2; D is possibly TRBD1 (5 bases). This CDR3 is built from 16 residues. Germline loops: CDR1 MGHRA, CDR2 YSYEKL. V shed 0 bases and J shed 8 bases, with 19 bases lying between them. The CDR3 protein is CASSQDRGLPTGGYTF. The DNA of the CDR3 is TGCGCCAGCAGCCAAGATAGGGGTCTACCTACGGGAGGCTACACCTTC.

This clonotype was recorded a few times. The CDR3 here is CASSPRTRLNTGELFF. The CDR3 DNA reads TGTGCCAGCAGCCCCAGGACTCGGCTGAACACCGGGGAGCTGTTTTTT. The V gene is TRBV7-8, the J gene TRBJ2-2; perhaps TRBD2 as D (5 bases). V was pared by 5 bases and J by 1 base, with 14 bases between. The CDR3 is 16 residues long. Germline V gene lookup returns CDR1 SGHVS and CDR2 FQNEAQ.

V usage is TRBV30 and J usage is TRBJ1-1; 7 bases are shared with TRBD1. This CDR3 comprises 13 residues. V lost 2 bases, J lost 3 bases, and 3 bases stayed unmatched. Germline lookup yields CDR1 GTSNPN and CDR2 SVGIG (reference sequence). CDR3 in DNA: TGTGCCTGGAGTCTTGACAGGGACACTGAAGCTTTCTTT. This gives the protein CAWSLDRDTEAFF. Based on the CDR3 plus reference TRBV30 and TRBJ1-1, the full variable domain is SQTIHQWPATLVQPVGSPLSLECTVEGTSNPNLYWYRQAAGRGLQLLFYSVGIGQISSEVPQNLSASRPQDRQFILSSKKLLLSDSGFYLCAWSLDRDTEAFFGQGTRLTVV.

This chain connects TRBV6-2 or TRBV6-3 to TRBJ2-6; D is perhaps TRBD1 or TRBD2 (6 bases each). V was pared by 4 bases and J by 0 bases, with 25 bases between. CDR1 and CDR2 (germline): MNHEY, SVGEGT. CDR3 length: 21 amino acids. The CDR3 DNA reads TGTGCCAGCAGTTCCTGGGACATCCGTGCTCCGGGGGTCTCTGGGGCCAACGTCCTGACTTTC. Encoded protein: CASSSWDIRAPGVSGANVLTF.

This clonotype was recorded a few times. As DNA, the CDR3 is TGTGCCAGCAGCTTAGTCGGACTAGCGCGTAACACCGGGGAGCTGTTTTTT. This gives the protein CASSLVGLARNTGELFF. This rearrangement joins TRBV7-2 to TRBJ2-2; TRBD2 agrees at 9 bases. The germline V gene has CDR1 SGHTA and CDR2 FQGNSA. This CDR3 region has 17 residues. Trimming removed 1 base from V and 2 bases from J; junction bases left unmatched: 5.

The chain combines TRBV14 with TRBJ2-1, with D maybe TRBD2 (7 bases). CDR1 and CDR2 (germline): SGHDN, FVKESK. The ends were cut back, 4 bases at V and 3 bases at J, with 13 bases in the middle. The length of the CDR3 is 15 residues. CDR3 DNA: TGTGCCAGCAGCCTGGGGGGGGCTCACTACAATGAGCAGTTCTTC. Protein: CASSLGGAHYNEQFF. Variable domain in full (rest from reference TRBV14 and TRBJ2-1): EAGVTQFPSHSVIEKGQTVTLRCDPISGHDNLYWYRRVMGKEIKFLLHFVKESKQDESGMPNNRFLAERTGGTYSTLKVQPAELEDSGVYFCASSLGGAHYNEQFFGPGTRLTVL.

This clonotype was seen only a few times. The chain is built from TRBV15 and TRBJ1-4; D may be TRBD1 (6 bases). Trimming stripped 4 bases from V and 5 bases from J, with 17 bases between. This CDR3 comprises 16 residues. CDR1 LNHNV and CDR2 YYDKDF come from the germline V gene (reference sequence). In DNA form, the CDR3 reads TGTGCCACCAGCACCCCGGAGACAGGAGTAAATGAAAAACTGTTTTTT. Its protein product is CATSTPETGVNEKLFF.